This T cell receptor beta chain was found in a study of T cell repertoires in cytomegalovirus infection. Study conclusions and caveats: Ex vivo, HLA-C-restricted CMV-specific TCR beta clonotypes prevailed over the rest of the response. Carriers of CMV and the relevant HLA type were discriminated by public TCR beta frequency.

MiXCR was run by TCRdb on the reads, yielding one entry per CDR3 protein. The profile shows 570,000 or so distinct CDR3 sequences, roughly 42% of them singletons. Note on this clonotype: Its cognate antigen is unknown.

This specimen was cultured PBMCs, taken from culture after CMV antigen stimulation. The sequence was collected from a human donor in good health (CMV status not recorded). Some clones in this sample may be carry-over from other donors' samples.

The CDR3 loop reads CASSLGGTTGEKLFF. For the CDR3, the DNA is TGTGCCAGCAGCTTAGGAGGTACAACTGGGGAAAAACTGTTTTTT. This chain joins TRBV7-2 and TRBJ1-4; D not resolved. V shed 1 base and J shed 8 bases, with 14 bases lying between them. The CDR3 length is 15 residues. Germline V gives CDR1 SGHTA, CDR2 FQGNSA. The full variable domain, in which reference TRBV7-2 and TRBJ1-4 provide the parts outside the CDR3, is GAGVSQSPSNKVTEKGKDVELRCDPISGHTALYWYRQSLGQGLEFLIYFQGNSAPDKSGLPSDRFSAERTGGSVSTLTIQRTQQEDSAVYLCASSLGGTTGEKLFFGSGTQLSVL.